Listed below are T cell receptor beta chains from one sample, sequenced in a study of T cells after somatic rescue of genetic block. The protocol was immunoSEQ multiplex PCR, while the TCRdb copy is restricted to in-frame clones and leaves out a portion. Of over 55,000 clones in the sample, under 95% were seen once. Sequenced sample: peripheral blood mononuclear cells (PBMCs). The origin of the receptors is a man in his forties or fifties. The CDR3 runs from the conserved cysteine through the conserved F or W. The D gene is left open where the match is weak. Part of the rows lack a size; the others show once, few, many or a class for expanded clones.

V	size	J	D	CDR3	DNA
TRBV2	-	TRBJ1-1	-	CASSGPLNTEAFF	TGTGCCAGCAGTGGACCATTGAACACTGAAGCTTTCTTT
TRBV7-9	-	TRBJ2-1	TRBD1	CASSSLTGGEYNEQFF	TGTGCCAGCAGCTCACTGACAGGGGGCGAGTACAATGAGCAGTTCTTC
TRBV7-8	-	TRBJ1-2	TRBD1	CASSLGQGLGYTF	TGTGCCAGCAGCTTAGGACAGGGGCTTGGCTACACCTTC
TRBV18	-	TRBJ2-1	-	CASSPQLGLGGNEQFF	TGTGCCAGCTCACCTCAACTAGGTTTGGGCGGCAATGAGCAGTTCTTC
TRBV9	-	TRBJ1-3	TRBD1	CASSTPSTGSGNTIYF	TGTGCCAGCAGTACTCCTTCGACAGGGTCTGGAAACACCATATATTTT
TRBV28	few	TRBJ2-6	-	CASSLLGLRSGANVLTF	TGTGCCAGCAGTTTATTGGGACTTCGTTCTGGGGCCAACGTCCTGACTTTC
TRBV5-4	-	TRBJ2-1	TRBD2	CASSLSGSFGNEQFF	TGTGCCAGCAGCTTAAGCGGGAGTTTTGGCAATGAGCAGTTCTTC
TRBV5-1	-	TRBJ1-2	-	CASSTDVGNYGYTF	TGCGCCAGCAGCACTGACGTCGGAAACTATGGCTACACCTTC
TRBV9	-	TRBJ2-6	TRBD1	CASSGQGSSGANVLTF	TGTGCCAGCAGCGGACAGGGTAGCTCTGGGGCCAACGTCCTGACTTTC
TRBV11-2	-	TRBJ1-5	-	CASSLRPDDSNQPQHF	TGTGCCAGCAGCTTAAGGCCAGACGATAGCAATCAGCCCCAGCATTTT
TRBV15	-	TRBJ2-7	-	CATSRDRVNEQYF	TGTGCCACCAGCAGAGACAGGGTTAACGAGCAGTACTTC
TRBV19	-	TRBJ2-5	TRBD2	CASSPRRLAGGRETQYF	TGTGCCAGTAGTCCAAGGAGACTAGCGGGAGGGAGGGAGACCCAGTACTTC
TRBV5-1	once	TRBJ2-2	TRBD1	CASSLEGAGNTGELFF	TGCGCCAGCAGCTTGGAGGGGGCAGGTAACACCGGGGAGCTGTTTTTT
TRBV6-5	-	TRBJ2-7	-	CASGLGTPYEQYF	TGTGCCAGCGGACTGGGGACCCCCTACGAGCAGTACTTC